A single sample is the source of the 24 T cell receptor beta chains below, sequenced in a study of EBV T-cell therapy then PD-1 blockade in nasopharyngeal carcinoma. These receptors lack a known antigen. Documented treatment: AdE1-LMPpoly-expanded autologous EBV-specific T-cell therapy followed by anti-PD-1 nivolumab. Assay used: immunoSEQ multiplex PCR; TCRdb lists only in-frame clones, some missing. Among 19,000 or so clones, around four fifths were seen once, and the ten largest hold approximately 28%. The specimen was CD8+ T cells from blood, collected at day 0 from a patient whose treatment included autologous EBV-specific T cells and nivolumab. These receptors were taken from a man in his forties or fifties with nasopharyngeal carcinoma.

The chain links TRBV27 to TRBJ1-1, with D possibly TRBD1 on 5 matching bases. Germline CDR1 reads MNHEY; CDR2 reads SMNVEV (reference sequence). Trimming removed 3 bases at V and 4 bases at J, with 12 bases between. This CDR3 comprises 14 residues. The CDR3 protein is CASSLGAGSTEAFF. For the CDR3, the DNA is TGTGCCAGCAGTTTGGGCGCAGGGAGCACTGAAGCTTTCTTT.

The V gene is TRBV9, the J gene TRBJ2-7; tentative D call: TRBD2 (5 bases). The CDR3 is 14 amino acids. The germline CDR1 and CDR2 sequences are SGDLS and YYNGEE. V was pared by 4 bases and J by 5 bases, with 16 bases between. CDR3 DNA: TGTGCCAGCAGCCCATCTAGCCTTCGAAACGAGCAGTACTTC. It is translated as CASSPSSLRNEQYF.

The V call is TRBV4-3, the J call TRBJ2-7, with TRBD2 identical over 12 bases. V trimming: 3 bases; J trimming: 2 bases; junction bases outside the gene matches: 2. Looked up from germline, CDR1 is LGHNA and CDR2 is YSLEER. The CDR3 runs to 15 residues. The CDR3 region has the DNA TGCGCCAGCAGCCAGGGACTAGCGGGCGCCTACGAGCAGTACTTC. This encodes CASSQGLAGAYEQYF.

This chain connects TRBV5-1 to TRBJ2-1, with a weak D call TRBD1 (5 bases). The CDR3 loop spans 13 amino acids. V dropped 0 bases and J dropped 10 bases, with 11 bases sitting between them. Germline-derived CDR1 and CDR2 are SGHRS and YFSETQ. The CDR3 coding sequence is TGCGCCAGCAGCTTGGGGGGCCCGGGCGAGCAGTTCTTC. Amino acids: CASSLGGPGEQFF.

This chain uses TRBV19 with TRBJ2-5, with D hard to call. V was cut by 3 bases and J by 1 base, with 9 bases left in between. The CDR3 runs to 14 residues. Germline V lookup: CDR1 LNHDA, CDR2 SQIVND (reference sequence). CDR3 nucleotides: TGTGCCAGTAGTATTCCGGGCCTCCAAGAGACCCAGTACTTC. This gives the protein CASSIPGLQETQYF.

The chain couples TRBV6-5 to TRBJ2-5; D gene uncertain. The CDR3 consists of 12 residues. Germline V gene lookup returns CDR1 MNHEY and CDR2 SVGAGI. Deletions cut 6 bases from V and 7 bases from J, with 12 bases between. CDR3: CASSPLVGTQYF. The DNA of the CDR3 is TGTGCCAGCAGCCCCCTCGTCGGGACCCAGTACTTC.

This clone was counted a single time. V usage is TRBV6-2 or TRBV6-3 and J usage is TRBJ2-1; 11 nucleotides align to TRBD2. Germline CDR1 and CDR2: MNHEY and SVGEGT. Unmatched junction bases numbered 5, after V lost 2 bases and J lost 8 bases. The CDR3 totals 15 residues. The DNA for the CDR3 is TGTGCCAGCAGTTACATGGCTAGCGGGGGGTATGAGCAGTTCTTC. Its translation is CASSYMASGGYEQFF.

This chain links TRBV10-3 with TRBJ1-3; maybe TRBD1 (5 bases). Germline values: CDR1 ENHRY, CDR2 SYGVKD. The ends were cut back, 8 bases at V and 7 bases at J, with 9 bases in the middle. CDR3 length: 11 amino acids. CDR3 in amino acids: CAIAGGNTIYF. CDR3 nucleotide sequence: TGTGCCATCGCCGGGGGGAACACCATATATTTT.

The DNA for the CDR3 is TGTGCCAGTAAATGGGGTACAGAACGTTCACCCCTCCACTTT. Encoded protein: CASKWGTERSPLHF. V and J are TRBV19 and TRBJ1-6; D uncertain. Germline V gene sequence: CDR1 LNHDA, CDR2 SQIVND (reference sequence). The germline V and J ends were trimmed by 7 bases and 9 bases, with 16 bases remaining between them. The CDR3 is 14 amino acids.

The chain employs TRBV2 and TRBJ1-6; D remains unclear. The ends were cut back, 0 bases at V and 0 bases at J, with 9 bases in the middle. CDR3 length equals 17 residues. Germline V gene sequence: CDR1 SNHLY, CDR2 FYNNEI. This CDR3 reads CASSEAPGSSYNSPLHF. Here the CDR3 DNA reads TGTGCCAGCAGTGAAGCCCCAGGAAGCTCCTATAATTCACCCCTCCACTTT.

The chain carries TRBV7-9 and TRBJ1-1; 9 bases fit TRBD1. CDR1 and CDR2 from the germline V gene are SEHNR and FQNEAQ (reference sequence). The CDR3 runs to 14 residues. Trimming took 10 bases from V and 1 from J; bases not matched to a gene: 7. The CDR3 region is CATRQGGWNTEAFF. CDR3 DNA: TGTGCCACGCGACAGGGGGGCTGGAACACTGAAGCTTTCTTT.

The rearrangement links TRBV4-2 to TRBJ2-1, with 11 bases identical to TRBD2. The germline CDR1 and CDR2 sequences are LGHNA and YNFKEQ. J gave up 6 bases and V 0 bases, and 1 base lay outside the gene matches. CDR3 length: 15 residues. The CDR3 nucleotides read TGTGCCAGCAGCCAAGATAGCGGGGGGGCCAATGAGCAGTTCTTC. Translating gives CASSQDSGGANEQFF.

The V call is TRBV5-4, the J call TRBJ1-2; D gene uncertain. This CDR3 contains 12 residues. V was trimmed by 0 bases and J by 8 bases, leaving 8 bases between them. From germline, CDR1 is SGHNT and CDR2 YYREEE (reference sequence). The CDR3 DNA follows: TGTGCCAGCAGCTTGGGCCCCGGGGGCTACACCTTC. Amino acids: CASSLGPGGYTF.

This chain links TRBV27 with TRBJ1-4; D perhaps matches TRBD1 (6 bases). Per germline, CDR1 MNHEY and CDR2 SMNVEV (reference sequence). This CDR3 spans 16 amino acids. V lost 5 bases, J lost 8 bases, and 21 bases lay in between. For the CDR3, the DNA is TGTGCCAGCAGTCTGAGTGTAGGGGGATTATACGAAAAACTGTTTTTT. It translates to CASSLSVGGLYEKLFF.

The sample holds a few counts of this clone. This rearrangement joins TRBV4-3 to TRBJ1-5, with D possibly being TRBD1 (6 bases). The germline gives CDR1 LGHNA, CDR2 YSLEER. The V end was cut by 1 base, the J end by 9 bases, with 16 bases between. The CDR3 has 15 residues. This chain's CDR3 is CASSQGWFSGAPQHF. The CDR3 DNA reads TGCGCCAGCAGCCAAGGTTGGTTCTCGGGGGCGCCCCAGCATTTT.

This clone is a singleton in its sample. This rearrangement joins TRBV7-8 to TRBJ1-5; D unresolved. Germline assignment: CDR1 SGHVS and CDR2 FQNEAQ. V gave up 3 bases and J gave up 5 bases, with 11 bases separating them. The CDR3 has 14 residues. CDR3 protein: CASSFEGRDQPQHF. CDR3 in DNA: TGTGCCAGCAGCTTCGAGGGAAGGGATCAGCCCCAGCATTTT. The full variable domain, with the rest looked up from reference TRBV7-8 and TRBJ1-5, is GAGVSQSPRYKVAKRGQDVALRCDPISGHVSLFWYQQALGQGPEFLTYFQNEAQLDKSGLPSDRFFAERPEGSVSTLKIQRTQQEDSAVYLCASSFEGRDQPQHFGDGTRLSIL.

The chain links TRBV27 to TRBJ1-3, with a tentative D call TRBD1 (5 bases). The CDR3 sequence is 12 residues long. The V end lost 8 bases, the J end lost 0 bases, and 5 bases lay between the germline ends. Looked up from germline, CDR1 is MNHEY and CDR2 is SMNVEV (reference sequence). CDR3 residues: CASGTSGNTIYF. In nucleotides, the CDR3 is TGTGCCAGCGGGACCTCTGGAAACACCATATATTTT.

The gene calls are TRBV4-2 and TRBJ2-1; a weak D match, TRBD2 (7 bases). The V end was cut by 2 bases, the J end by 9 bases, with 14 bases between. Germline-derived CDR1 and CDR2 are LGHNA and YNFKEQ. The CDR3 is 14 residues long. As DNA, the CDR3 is TGTGCCAGCAGCCAAATTCGGGCGGGGGCTGAGCAGTTCTTC. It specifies CASSQIRAGAEQFF.

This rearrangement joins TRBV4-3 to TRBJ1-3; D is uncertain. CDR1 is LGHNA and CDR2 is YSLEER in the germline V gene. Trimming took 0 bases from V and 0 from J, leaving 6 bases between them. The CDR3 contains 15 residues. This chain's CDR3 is CASSQERFSGNTIYF. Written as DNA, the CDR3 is TGCGCCAGCAGCCAAGAACGGTTCTCTGGAAACACCATATATTTT.

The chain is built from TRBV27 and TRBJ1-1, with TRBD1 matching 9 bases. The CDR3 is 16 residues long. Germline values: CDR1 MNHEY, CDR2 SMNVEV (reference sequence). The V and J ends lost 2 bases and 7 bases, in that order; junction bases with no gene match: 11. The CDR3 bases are TGTGCCAGCAGTTTACCTGGACAGGGGCCGGCTTATGAAGCTTTCTTT. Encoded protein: CASSLPGQGPAYEAFF.

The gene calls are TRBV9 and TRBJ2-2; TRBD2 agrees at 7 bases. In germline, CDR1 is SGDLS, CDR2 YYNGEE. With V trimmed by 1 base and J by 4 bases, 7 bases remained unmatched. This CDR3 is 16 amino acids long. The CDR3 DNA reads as TGTGCCAGCAGCGTACACCGGGGGACTATCACCGGGGAGCTGTTTTTT. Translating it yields CASSVHRGTITGELFF. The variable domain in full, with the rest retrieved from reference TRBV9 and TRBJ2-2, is DSGVTQTPKHLITATGQRVTLRCSPRSGDLSVYWYQQSLDQGLQFLIQYYNGEERAKGNILERFSAQQFPDLHSELNLSSLELGDSALYFCASSVHRGTITGELFFGEGSRLTVL.

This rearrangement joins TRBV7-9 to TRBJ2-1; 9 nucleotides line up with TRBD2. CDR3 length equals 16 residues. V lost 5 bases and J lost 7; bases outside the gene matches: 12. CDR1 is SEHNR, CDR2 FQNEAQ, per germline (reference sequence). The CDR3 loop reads CASSTLAGGRRNEQFF. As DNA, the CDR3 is TGTGCCAGCAGCACCCTGGCGGGGGGGCGTAGGAATGAGCAGTTCTTC.

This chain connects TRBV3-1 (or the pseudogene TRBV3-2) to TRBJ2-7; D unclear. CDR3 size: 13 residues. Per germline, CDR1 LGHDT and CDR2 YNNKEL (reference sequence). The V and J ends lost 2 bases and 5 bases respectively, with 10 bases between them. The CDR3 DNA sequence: TGTGCCAGCAGCCAACTGAGAACCAACGAGCAGTACTTC. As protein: CASSQLRTNEQYF.

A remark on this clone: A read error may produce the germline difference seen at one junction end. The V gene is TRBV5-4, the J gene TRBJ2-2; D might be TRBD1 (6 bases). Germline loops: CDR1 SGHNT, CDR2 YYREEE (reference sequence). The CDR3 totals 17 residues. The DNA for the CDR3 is TGTGCCAGCAGTTTGGACCCGACAGGCCTGAACACCGGGGAGCTGTTTTTT. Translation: CASSLDPTGLNTGELFF.